This TCR beta chain was recovered during a study of tumor-infiltrating lymphocytes in primary liver carcinoma. Overall study results and limits: The top-250-clone fraction was significantly higher in tumors than in blood (p = 0.039). Researchers found tumor-adjacent and tumor-blood pairs overlapped less than tumor region pairs.

The input was about 500 ng total RNA; TCR beta cDNA was made from it with a constant-region primer. It was through three nested multiplex PCR rounds of slightly modified ARM-PCR that TCR beta libraries arose. A C-beta reverse primer and TRBV1-TRBV30 forward primers served in each of the first two PCR rounds, at ten to eleven cycles apiece. Via MiXCR, TCRdb re-called the multiplex PCR reads, giving one row per CDR3 protein. The sample shows just under 95,000 distinct CDR3 sequences, around 68% of them seen only once. This clonotype is a singleton in its sample. The target antigen is unknown. The junction does not match germline at one end; this may be a read error. Co-extraction of RNA and DNA was performed on about 19-33 mg of unsorted bulk tissue. Resection treated the patients' primary liver carcinoma. The CDR3 spans 15 residues. Germline CDR1 is SGHNT and CDR2 is YENEEA.

The J gene is TRBJ2-3, the V gene TRBV11-3; tentatively, D is TRBD1 (6 bases). The specimen was tumor-adjacent normal liver tissue. The TCR comes from a man aged 35-49 years with primary liver carcinoma and hepatitis B virus infection. The CDR3 loop reads CAISKDSGRPDTQCF. For the CDR3, the DNA is TGTGCCATCAGCAAGGACAGTGGCCGCCCAGATACGCAGTGTTTT.